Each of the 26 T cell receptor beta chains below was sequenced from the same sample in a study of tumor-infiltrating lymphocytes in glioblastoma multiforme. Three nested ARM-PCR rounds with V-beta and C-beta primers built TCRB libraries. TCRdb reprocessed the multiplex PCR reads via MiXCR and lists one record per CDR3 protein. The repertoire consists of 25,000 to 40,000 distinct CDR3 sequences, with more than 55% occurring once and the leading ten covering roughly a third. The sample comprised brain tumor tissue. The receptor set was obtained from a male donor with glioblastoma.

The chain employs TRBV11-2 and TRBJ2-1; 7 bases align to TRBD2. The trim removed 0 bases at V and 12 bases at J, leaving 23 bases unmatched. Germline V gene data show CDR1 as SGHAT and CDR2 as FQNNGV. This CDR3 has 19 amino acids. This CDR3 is CASSLDFPPSPGGGDGQFF. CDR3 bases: TGTGCCAGCAGCTTAGATTTCCCCCCCTCTCCGGGAGGTGGGGATGGGCAGTTCTTC.

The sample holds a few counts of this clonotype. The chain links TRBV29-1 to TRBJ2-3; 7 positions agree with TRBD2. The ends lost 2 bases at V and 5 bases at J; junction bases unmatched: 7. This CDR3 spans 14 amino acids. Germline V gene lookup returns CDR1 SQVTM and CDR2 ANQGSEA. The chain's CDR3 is CSVERAGDGDTQYF. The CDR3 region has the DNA TGCAGCGTTGAAAGGGCGGGAGATGGAGATACGCAGTATTTT.

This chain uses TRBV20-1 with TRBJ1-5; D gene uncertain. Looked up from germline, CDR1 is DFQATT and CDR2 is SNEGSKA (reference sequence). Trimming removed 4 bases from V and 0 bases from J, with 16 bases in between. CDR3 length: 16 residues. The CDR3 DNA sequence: TGCAGTGCTAATCCGGGTCACACATATAGCAATCAGCCCCAGCATTTT. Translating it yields CSANPGHTYSNQPQHF.

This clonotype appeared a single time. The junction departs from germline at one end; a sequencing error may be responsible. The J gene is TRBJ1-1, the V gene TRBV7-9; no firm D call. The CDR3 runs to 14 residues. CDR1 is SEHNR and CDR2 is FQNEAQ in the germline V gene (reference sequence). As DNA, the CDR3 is TGTGCCAGCAGCTTACGGAGTGAAAAGTCTGAAGCTTCCTTT. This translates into CASSLRSEKSEASF.

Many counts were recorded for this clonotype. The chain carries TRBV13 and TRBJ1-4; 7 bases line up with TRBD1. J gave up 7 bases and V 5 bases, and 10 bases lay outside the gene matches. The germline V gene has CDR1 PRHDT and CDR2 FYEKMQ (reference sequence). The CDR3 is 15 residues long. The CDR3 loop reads CASSPRQGGGEKLFF. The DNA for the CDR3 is TGTGCCAGCAGCCCCAGACAGGGCGGGGGTGAAAAACTGTTTTTT.

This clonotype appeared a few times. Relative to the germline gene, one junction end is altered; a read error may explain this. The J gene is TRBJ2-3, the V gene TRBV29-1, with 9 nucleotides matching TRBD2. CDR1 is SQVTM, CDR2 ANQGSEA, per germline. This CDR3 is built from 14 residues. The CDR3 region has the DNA TGCAGTGTTGAACTCGCGGGAGGGCCGAGTACGCAGTATTTT. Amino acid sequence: CSVELAGGPSTQYF.

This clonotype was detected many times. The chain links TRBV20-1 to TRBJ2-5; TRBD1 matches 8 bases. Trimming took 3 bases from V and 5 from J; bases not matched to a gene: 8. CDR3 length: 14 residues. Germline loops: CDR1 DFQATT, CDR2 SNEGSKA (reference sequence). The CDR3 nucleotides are TGCAGTGCTAGCCCGAGCAGGGGGCGGGAGACCCAGTACTTC. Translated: CSASPSRGRETQYF.

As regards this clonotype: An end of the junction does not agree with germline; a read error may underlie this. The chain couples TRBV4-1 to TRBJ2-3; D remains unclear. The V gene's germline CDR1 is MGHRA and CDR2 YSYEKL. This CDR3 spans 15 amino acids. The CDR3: CASSQRGVSTDTQYF. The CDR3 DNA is TGCGCAAGCAGCCAGAGAGGAGTCAGCACAGATACGCAGTATTTT.

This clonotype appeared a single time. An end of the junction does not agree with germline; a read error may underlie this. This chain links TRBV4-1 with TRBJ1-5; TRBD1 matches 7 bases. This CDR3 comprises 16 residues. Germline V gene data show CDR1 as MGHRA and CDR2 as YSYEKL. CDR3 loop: CASSQLQGQSNQPQHF. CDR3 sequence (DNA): TGCGCCAGCAGCCAACTACAGGGACAGAGCAATCAGCCCCAGCACTTT.

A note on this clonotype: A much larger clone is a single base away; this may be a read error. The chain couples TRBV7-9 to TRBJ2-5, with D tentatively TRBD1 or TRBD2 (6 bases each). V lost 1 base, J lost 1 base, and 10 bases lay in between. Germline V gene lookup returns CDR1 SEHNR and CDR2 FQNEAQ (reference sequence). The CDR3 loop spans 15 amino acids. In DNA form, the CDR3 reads TGTGCCAGCAGCTTAGGGCGGGACACCCAAGAGACCCAGTACTTC. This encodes CASSLGRDTQETQYF. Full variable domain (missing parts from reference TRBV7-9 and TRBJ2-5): DTGVSQNPRHKITKRGQNVTFRCDPISEHNRLYWYRQTLGQGPEFLTYFQNEAQLEKSRLLSDRFSAERPKGSFSTLEIQRTEQGDSAMYLCASSLGRDTQETQYFGPGTRLLVL.

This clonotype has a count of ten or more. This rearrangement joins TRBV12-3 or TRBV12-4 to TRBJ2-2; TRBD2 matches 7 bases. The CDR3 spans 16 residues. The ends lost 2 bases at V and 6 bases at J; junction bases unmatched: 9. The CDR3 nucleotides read TGTGCCAGCAGTTTACTCGTGGGAGGGCCCCCCGGGGAGCTGTTTTTT. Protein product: CASSLLVGGPPGELFF.

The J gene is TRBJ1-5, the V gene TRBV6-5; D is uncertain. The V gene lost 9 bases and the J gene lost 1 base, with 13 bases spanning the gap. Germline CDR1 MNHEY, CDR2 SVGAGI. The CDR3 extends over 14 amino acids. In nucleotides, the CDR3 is TGTGCCAGGAGTCGAAACCCCAGCAATCAGCCCCAGCATTTT. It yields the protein CARSRNPSNQPQHF.

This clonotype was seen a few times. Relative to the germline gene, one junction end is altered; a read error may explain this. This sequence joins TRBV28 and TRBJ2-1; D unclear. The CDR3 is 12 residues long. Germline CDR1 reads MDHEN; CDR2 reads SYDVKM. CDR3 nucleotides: TGTGCCAGCAGCCCGCCCTACAGTGAGCAGTTCTTC. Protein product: CASSPPYSEQFF.

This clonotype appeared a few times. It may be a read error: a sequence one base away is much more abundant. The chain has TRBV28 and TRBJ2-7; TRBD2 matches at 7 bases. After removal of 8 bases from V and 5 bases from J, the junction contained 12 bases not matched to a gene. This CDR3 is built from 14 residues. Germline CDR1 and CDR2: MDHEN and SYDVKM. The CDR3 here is CASLAAGGSNEQYF. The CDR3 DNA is TGTGCCAGCCTGGCAGCCGGCGGGAGTAACGAGCAGTACTTC.

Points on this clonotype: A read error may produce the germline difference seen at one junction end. For the CDR3, the DNA is TGTGCCACCACACTCCCCCGGACATGGGGCGGATCTGCCTACGAGCAATACTTC. Amino acids: CATTLPRTWGGSAYEQYF. V gene TRBV6-9 combines with J gene TRBJ2-7, with D perhaps TRBD1 (5 bases). The CDR3 totals 18 residues. Germline CDR1 and CDR2: MNHGY and SVAAGI.

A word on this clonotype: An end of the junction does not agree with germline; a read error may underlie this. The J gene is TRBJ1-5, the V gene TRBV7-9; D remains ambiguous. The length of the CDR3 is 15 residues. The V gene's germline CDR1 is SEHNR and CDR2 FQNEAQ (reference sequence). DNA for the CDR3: TGTGCCAGCAGCTCATGGGATGAGGCCAATCAGCCCCAGCAATTT. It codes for CASSSWDEANQPQQF.

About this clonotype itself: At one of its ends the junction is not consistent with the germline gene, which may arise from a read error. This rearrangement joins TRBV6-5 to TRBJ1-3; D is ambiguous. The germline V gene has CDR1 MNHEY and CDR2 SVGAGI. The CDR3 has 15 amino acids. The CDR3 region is CTSRPRPEGGNIIYF. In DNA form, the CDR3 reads TGTACCAGCAGACCCCGACCCGAGGGCGGAAACATCATATATTTT.

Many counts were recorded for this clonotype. CDR3 sequence (DNA): TGTGCCAGCAGTGAACAAGGAGGATCGAGGGCCTACGAGCAGTACTTC. It is translated as CASSEQGGSRAYEQYF. The V call is TRBV6-1, the J call TRBJ2-7; maybe TRBD2 (5 bases). The length of the CDR3 is 16 residues. Germline CDR1 and CDR2: MNHNS and SASEGT. V lost 2 bases, J lost 2 bases, and 16 bases lay in between.

The CDR3 is CARSPQGMNTEAFF. CDR3 in DNA: TGTGCCAGGAGCCCACAGGGCATGAACACTGAAGCTTTCTTT. This chain links TRBV11-2 with TRBJ1-1; the D gene is possibly TRBD1 (6 bases). Trimming removed 9 bases from V and 0 bases from J, with 14 bases in between. Germline V lookup: CDR1 SGHAT, CDR2 FQNNGV. The CDR3 covers 14 residues.

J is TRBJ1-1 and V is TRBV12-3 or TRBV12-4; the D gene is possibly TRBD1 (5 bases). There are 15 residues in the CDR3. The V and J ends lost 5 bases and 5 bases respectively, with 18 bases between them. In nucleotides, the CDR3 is TGTGCCAGCAGTCCCCAACACCGGTGGGGGACTGAAGCTTTCTTT. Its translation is CASSPQHRWGTEAFF.

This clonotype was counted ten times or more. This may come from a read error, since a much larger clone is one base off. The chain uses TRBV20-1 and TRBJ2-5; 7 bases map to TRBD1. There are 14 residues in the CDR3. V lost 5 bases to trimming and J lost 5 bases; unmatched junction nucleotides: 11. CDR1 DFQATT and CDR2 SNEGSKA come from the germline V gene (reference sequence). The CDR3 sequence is CSAHDRESSETQYF. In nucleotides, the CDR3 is TGCAGTGCTCATGACAGGGAAAGTTCGGAGACCCAGTACTTC.

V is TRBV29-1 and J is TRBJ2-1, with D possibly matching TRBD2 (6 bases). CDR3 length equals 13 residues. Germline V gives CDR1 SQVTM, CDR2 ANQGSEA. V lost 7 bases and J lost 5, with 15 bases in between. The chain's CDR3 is CSAHKLANNEQFF. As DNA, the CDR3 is TGCAGCGCTCATAAGCTAGCGAACAATGAGCAGTTCTTC.

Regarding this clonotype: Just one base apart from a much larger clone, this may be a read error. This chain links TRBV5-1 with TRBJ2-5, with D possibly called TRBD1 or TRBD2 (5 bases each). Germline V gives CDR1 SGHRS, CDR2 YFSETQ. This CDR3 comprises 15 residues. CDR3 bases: TGCGCCAGCAGCTTAAGGGTAGGGGACCAAGAGACCCGGTACTTC. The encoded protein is CASSLRVGDQETRYF.

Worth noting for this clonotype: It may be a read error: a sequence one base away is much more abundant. CDR3 amino acids: CANSSQAIYEQYF. CDR3 in DNA: TGTGCCAACAGTTCACAGGCTATCTACGAGCAGTACTTC. This chain links TRBV28 with TRBJ2-7, with D possibly matching TRBD1 (5 bases). The CDR3 is 13 amino acids. CDR1 is MDHEN, CDR2 SYDVKM, per germline.

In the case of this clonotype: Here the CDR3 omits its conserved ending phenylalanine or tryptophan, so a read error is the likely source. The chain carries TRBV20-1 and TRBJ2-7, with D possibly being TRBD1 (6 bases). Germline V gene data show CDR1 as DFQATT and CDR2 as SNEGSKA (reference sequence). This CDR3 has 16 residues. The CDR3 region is CSARGSLRQVGYGQYI. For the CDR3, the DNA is TGCAGTGCTAGAGGATCCCTGCGACAGGTGGGCTACGGGCAGTACATC.

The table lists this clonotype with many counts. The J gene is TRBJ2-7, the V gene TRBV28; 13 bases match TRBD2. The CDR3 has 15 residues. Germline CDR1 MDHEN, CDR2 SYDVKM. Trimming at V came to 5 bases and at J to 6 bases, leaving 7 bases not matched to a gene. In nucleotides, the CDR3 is TGTGCCAGCAGTAGCCCGGGACTAGCGGGACGCGAGCAGTACTTC. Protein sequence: CASSSPGLAGREQYF.